Shown below are 15 T cell receptor beta chains from a single sample sequenced in a study of PD-1 blockade in classical Hodgkin lymphoma. Time point: newly diagnosed, previously untreated cHL patient sample. CD4+ T cells were purified from thawed PBMCs by magnetic negative selection. Clones were read by immunoSEQ multiplex PCR, and TCRdb kept only the in-frame ones, dropping some. The data contain some 28,000 clones, roughly 90% of them singletons. The sequenced sample consisted of CD4+ T cells from blood. All receptors come from a human donor with classical Hodgkin lymphoma.

This clone appeared a single time. The chain combines TRBV18 with TRBJ2-7; D may be TRBD1 (6 bases). The CDR3 loop spans 13 amino acids. The germline V gene has CDR1 KGHSH and CDR2 LQKENI. Trimming stripped 4 bases from V and 3 bases from J, with 10 bases between. CDR3 sequence reads: CASSLGQSYEQYF. CDR3 DNA: TGTGCCAGCTCACTAGGACAGAGCTACGAGCAGTACTTC.

This chain uses TRBV29-1 with TRBJ2-7, with TRBD2 matching over 8 bases. There are 15 residues in the CDR3. J gave up 1 base and V 7 bases, and 12 bases lay outside the gene matches. Germline V gives CDR1 SQVTM, CDR2 ANQGSEA. The CDR3: CSARTGTSGSYEQYF. CDR3 DNA sequence: TGCAGCGCCAGAACCGGAACTAGCGGATCCTACGAGCAGTACTTC.

This chain links TRBV6-6 with TRBJ1-2, with 7 bases that match TRBD1. V dropped 5 bases and J dropped 7; count of bases not matched to a gene: 10. CDR3 length equals 14 residues. Germline lookup yields CDR1 MNHNY and CDR2 SVGAGI (reference sequence). In DNA, the CDR3 is TGTGCCAGCAGTAGTCCCGGGACAGTGGGTGGCTACACCTTC. Its protein is CASSSPGTVGGYTF.

CDR3 protein: CASSLSSSGTDTQYF. The CDR3 DNA sequence: TGTGCCAGCAGCTTGAGTTCTAGCGGCACAGATACGCAGTATTTT. The chain links TRBV5-4 to TRBJ2-3; D possibly corresponds to TRBD2 (6 bases). The V end was cut by 1 base, the J end by 1 base, with 10 bases between. This CDR3 is built from 15 residues. Germline-derived CDR1 and CDR2 are SGHNT and YYREEE (reference sequence).

In DNA, the CDR3 is TGCGCCAGCAGCCTTGACCCGAACACCGGGGAGCTGTTTTTT. This sequence encodes CASSLDPNTGELFF. The chain links TRBV5-1 to TRBJ2-2; D gene ambiguous. The CDR3 covers 14 residues. Germline CDR1 reads SGHRS; CDR2 reads YFSETQ. Trimming left V 4 bases short and J 0 bases short, with 7 bases between. Filled out from reference TRBV5-1 and TRBJ2-2, the complete variable domain reads KAGVTQTPRYLIKTRGQQVTLSCSPISGHRSVSWYQQTPGQGLQFLFEYFSETQRNKGNFPGRFSGRQFSNSRSEMNVSTLELGDSALYLCASSLDPNTGELFFGEGSRLTVL.

The chain links TRBV4-3 to TRBJ2-1; 10 bases line up with TRBD2. After removal of 3 bases from V and 1 base from J, the junction contained 6 bases not matched to a gene. Germline-derived CDR1 and CDR2 are LGHNA and YSLEER. CDR3 size: 17 residues. CDR3 sequence reads: CASSQNPSGRSYNEQFF. CDR3 nucleotides: TGCGCCAGCAGCCAGAACCCTAGCGGGAGATCCTACAATGAGCAGTTCTTC.

This chain joins TRBV5-8 and TRBJ2-1; TRBD2 matches at 10 bases. J lost 3 bases, V lost 2 bases, and 14 bases had no gene match. This CDR3 region has 19 residues. Germline CDR1 reads SGHTS; CDR2 reads YDEGEE. Here the CDR3 reads CASSFTPGTSEALYNEQFF. In DNA form, the CDR3 reads TGTGCCAGCAGCTTTACCCCCGGGACTAGCGAGGCTCTCTACAATGAGCAGTTCTTC.

The chain employs TRBV4-3 and TRBJ2-1; TRBD2 agrees at 7 bases. V lost 2 bases to trimming and J lost 1 base; unmatched junction nucleotides: 5. This CDR3 region has 16 residues. CDR1 is LGHNA, CDR2 YSLEER, per germline. The CDR3 DNA follows: TGCGCCAGCAGCCAATCTCTGGGGGGGTCCTACAATGAGCAGTTCTTC. Amino acids: CASSQSLGGSYNEQFF.

V is TRBV7-2 and J is TRBJ1-2; 10 nucleotides line up with TRBD1. CDR1 SGHTA and CDR2 FQGNSA come from the germline V gene. CDR3 length equals 18 residues. The V and J ends lost 5 bases and 6 bases, in that order; junction bases with no gene match: 18. CDR3 DNA sequence: TGTGCCAGCAGCCGGATTACCGGGACAGGGGCTCCCTTCCATGGCTACACCTTC. Translated: CASSRITGTGAPFHGYTF.

The chain has TRBV10-3 and TRBJ2-7, with TRBD2 identical over 7 bases. The CDR3 extends over 16 amino acids. After removal of 0 bases from V and 0 bases from J, the junction contained 5 bases not matched to a gene. CDR1 is ENHRY and CDR2 is SYGVKD in the germline V gene. The DNA of the CDR3 is TGTGCCATCAGTGAGTCGAGCCTAGCGGACTCCTACGAGCAGTACTTC. Protein product: CAISESSLADSYEQYF.

The V call is TRBV7-8, the J call TRBJ2-1, with TRBD2 matching 7 bases. CDR3 length: 14 residues. Germline trimming cut 7 bases from V and 6 bases from J; bases unmatched to any gene: 9. Per the germline V gene, CDR1 is SGHVS and CDR2 is FQNEAQ. For the CDR3, the DNA is TGTGCCAGCACCGTGCAACTAGCGAGCAATGAGCAGTTCTTC. Protein sequence: CASTVQLASNEQFF.

CDR3 nucleotides: TGCGCCAGCAGCCAAGCCCCGGGACCATCCTACGAGCAGTACTTC. It encodes CASSQAPGPSYEQYF. The chain employs TRBV4-3 and TRBJ2-7; tentatively, D is TRBD1 or TRBD2 (5 bases each). The CDR3 sequence is 15 residues long. The V end was cut by 1 base, the J end by 1 base, with 11 bases between. Germline CDR1 is LGHNA and CDR2 is YSLEER.

This rearrangement joins TRBV5-6 to TRBJ1-2; 7 positions match TRBD1. Losses at the gene ends were 0 bases for V and 4 bases for J; bases not matched to a gene: 6. CDR3 length: 15 residues. Germline CDR1 is SGHDT and CDR2 is YYEEEE. The CDR3 sequence is CASSLAGQLVYGYTF. CDR3 coding DNA: TGTGCCAGCAGCTTGGCGGGACAGTTAGTCTATGGCTACACCTTC.

V is TRBV2 and J is TRBJ2-5, with 10 bases matching TRBD2. With 6 bases clipped from V and 3 bases from J, the junction kept 4 bases outside the gene matches. Germline V gives CDR1 SNHLY, CDR2 FYNNEI. The CDR3 has 14 amino acids. The CDR3 sequence: CASRRTSGEETQYF. The CDR3 DNA is TGTGCCAGCAGACGCACTAGCGGGGAAGAGACCCAGTACTTC.

This sequence joins TRBV7-2 and TRBJ2-3, with D unresolved. The CDR3 runs to 12 residues. Germline loops: CDR1 SGHTA, CDR2 FQGNSA. The germline V and J ends were trimmed by 6 bases and 2 bases, with 6 bases remaining between them. DNA for the CDR3: TGTGCCAGCAGGCTGACCACAGATACGCAGTATTTT. Protein product: CASRLTTDTQYF.